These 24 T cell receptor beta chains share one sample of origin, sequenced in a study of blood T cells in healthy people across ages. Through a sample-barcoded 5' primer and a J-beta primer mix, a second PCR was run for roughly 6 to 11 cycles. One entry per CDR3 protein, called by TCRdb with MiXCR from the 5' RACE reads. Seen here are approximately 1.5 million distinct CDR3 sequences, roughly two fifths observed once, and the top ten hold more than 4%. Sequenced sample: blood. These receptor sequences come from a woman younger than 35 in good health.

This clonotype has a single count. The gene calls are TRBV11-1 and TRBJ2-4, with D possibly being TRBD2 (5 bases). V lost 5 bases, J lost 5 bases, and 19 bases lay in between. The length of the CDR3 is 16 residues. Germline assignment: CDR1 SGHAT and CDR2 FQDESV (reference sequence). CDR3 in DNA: TGTGCCAGCAGCGACGCGAGACCCTCGAGGGAAAACATTCAGTACTTC. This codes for CASSDARPSRENIQYF.

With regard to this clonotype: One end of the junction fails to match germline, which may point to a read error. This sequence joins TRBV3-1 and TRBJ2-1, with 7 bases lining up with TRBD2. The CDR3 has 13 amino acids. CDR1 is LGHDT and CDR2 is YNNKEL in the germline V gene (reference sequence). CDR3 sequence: CTSSGTGHNEQFF. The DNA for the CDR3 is TGTACCAGCAGCGGGACTGGACACAATGAGCAGTTCTTC.

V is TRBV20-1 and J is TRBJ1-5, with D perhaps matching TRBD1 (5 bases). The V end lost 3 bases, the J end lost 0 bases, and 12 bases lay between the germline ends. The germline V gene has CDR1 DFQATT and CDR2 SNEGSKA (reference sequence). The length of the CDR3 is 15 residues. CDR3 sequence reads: CSARPQGRSNQPQHF. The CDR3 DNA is TGCAGTGCTAGGCCTCAGGGACGTAGCAATCAGCCCCAGCATTTT.

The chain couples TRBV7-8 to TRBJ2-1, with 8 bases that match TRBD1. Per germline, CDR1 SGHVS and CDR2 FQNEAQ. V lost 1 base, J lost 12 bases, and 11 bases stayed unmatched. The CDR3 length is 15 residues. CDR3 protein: CASSLVAGGAGPQFF. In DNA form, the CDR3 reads TGTGCCAGCAGCTTAGTGGCAGGGGGCGCGGGGCCGCAGTTCTTC. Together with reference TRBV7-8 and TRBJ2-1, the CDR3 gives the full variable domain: GAGVSQSPRYKVAKRGQDVALRCDPISGHVSLFWYQQALGQGPEFLTYFQNEAQLDKSGLPSDRFFAERPEGSVSTLKIQRTQQEDSAVYLCASSLVAGGAGPQFFGPGTRLTVL.

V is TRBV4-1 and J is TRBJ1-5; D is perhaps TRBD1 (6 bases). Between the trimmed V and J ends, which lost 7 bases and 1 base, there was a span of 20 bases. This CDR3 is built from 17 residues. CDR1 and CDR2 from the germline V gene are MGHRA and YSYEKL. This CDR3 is CASTKEPGQASNQPQHF. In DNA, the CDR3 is TGCGCCAGCACCAAGGAACCGGGACAAGCAAGCAATCAGCCCCAGCATTTT.

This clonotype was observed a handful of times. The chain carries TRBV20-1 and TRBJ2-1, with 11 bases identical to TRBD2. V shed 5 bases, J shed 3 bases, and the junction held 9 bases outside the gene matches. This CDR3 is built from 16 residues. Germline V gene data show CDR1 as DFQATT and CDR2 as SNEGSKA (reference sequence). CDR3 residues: CSAQGLAGGYYNEQFF. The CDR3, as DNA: TGCAGTGCTCAAGGCCTAGCGGGAGGTTACTACAATGAGCAGTTCTTC.

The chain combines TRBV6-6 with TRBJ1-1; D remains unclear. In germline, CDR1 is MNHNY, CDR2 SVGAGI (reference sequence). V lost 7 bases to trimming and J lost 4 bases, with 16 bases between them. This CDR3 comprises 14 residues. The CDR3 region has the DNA TGTGCCAGCAAGACTTCGGCTACGGGCACTGAAGCTTTCTTT. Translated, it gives CASKTSATGTEAFF.

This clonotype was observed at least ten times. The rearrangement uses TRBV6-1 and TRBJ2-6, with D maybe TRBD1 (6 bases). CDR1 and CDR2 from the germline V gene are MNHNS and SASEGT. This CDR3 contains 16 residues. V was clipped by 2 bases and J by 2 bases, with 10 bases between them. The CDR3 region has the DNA TGTGCCAGCAGTGAACAAAGGGGGACTGGGGCCAACGTCCTGACTTTC. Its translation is CASSEQRGTGANVLTF.

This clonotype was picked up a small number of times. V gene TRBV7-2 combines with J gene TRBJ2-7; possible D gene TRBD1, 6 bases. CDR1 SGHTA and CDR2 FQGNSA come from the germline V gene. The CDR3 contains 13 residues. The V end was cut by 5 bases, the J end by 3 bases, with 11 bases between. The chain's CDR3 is CASSNGQIYEQYF. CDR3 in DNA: TGTGCCAGCAGCAATGGACAGATCTACGAGCAGTACTTC.

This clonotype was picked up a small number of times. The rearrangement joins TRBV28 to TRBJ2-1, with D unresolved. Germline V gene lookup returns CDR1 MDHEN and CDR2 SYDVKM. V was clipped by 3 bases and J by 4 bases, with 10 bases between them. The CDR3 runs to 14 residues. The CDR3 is CASSFFTDYNEQFF. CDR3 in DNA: TGTGCCAGCAGTTTTTTTACAGATTACAATGAGCAGTTCTTC.

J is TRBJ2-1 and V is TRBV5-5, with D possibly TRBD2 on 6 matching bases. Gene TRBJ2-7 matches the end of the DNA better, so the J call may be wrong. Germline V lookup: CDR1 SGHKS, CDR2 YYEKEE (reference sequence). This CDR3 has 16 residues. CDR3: CASSSRDSSSYNEQYF. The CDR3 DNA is TGTGCCAGCAGCTCGAGGGACTCCAGCTCCTACAATGAGCAGTACTTC.

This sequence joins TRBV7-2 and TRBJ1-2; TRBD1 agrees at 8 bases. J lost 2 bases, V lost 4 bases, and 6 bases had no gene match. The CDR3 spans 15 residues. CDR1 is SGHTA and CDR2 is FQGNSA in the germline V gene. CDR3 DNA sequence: TGTGCCAGCAGCTCCGGACAGGGATGGAACTATGGCTACACCTTC. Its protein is CASSSGQGWNYGYTF.

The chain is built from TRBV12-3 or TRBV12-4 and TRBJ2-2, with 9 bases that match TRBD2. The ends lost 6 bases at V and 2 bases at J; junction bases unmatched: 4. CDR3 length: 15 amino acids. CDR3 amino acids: CASRFSGSNTGELFF. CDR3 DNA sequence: TGTGCCAGCAGGTTTAGCGGGAGTAACACCGGGGAGCTGTTTTTT.

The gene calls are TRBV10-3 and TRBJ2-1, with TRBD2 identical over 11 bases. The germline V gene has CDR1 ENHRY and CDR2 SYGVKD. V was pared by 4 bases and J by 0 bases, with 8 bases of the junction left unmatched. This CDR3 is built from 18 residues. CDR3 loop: CAISVTGTSGSSYNEQFF. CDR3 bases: TGTGCCATCAGTGTTACCGGGACTAGCGGTTCCTCCTACAATGAGCAGTTCTTC.

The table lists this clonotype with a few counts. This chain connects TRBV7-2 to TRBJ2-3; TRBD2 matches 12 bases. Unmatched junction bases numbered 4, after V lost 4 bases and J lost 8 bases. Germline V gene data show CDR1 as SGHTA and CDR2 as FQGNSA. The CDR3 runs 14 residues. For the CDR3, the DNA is TGTGCCAGCAGCTCTATGACTAGCGGGGGTACGCAGTATTTT. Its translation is CASSSMTSGGTQYF.

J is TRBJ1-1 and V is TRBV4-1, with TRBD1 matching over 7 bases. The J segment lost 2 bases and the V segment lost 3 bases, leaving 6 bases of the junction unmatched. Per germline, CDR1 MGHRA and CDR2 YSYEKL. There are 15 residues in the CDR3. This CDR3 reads CASSQEGQLNTEAFF. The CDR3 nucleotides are TGCGCCAGCAGCCAGGAGGGACAGCTTAACACTGAAGCTTTCTTT.

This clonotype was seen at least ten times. The CDR3 bases are TGTGCCAGCAGCCTCGGGACAGGGAGGACAGATACGCAGTATTTT. This gives the protein CASSLGTGRTDTQYF. This chain uses TRBV7-2 with TRBJ2-3, with 9 bases matching TRBD1. Trimming removed 5 bases from V and 3 bases from J; junction bases left unmatched: 6. The CDR3 length is 15 residues. Germline CDR1 is SGHTA and CDR2 is FQGNSA.

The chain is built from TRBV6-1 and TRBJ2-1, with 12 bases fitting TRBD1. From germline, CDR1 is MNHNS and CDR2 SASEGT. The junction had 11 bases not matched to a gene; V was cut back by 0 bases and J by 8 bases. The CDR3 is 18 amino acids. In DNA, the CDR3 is TGTGCCAGCAGTGAAGCCTTCTTCGGGACAGGGGGCATCCATGAGCAGTTCTTC. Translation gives CASSEAFFGTGGIHEQFF.

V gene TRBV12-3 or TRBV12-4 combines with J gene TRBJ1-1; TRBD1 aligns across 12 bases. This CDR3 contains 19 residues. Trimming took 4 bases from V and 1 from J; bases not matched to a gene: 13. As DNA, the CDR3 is TGTGCCAGCAGTTACGAGCGGGACAGGGGGCGCGAATGGAACACTGAAGCTTTCTTT. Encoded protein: CASSYERDRGREWNTEAFF.

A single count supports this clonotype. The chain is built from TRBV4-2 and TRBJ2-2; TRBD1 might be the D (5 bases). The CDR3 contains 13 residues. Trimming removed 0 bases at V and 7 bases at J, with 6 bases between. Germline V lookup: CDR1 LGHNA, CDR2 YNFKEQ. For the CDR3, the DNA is TGTGCCAGCAGCCAAGAGACAGTCGGGGAGCTGTTTTTT. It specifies CASSQETVGELFF.

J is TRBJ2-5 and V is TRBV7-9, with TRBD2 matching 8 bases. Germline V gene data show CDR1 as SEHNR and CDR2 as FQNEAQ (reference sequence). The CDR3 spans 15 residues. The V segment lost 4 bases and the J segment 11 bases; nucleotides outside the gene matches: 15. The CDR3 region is CASSSDGGGRNEQYF. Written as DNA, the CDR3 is TGTGCCAGCAGCTCCGACGGGGGGGGAAGAAATGAGCAGTACTTC.

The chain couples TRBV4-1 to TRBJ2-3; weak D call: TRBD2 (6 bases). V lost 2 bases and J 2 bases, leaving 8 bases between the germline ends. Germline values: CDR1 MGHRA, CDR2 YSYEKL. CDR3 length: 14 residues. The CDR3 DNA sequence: TGCGCCAGCAGCCAAACGGGACTCACAGATACGCAGTATTTT. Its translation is CASSQTGLTDTQYF.

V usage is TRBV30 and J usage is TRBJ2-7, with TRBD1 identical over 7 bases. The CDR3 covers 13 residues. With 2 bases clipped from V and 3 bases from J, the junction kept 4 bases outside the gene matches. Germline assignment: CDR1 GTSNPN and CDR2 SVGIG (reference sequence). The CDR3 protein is CAWSMGQHYEQYF. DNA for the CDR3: TGTGCCTGGAGTATGGGACAGCACTACGAGCAGTACTTC.

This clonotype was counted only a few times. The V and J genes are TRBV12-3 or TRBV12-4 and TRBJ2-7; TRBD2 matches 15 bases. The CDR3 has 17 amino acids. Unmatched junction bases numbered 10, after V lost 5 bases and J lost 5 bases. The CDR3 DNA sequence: TGTGCCAGCAGTCCGGGACTAGCGGGAGGTTACTCGAACGAGCAGTACTTC. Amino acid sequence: CASSPGLAGGYSNEQYF.